The 20 T cell receptor delta chains listed next were all sequenced from one sample in a study of DNA immune sequencing with unique molecular identifiers. Genomic DNA underwent 32-plex PCR targeting all 8 TRDV and 4 TRDJ genes. The library had 12-nucleotide UMIs introduced over roughly 3 barcoding cycles, then a second adapter PCR. TCRdb reanalyzed the multiplex PCR reads using CATT. Of approximately 2,500 delta-chain clones listed, around 14% were seen once; the top ten hold 22%. Sequences were obtained from gamma-delta T cells from PBMCs. These receptors originate from a human donor in good health.

Remarks on this clone: A far more abundant clone sits one base away, making this likely a read error. The V call is TRDV1, the J call TRDJ1; D is unresolved. Since TCRdb gives no J gene, matching the DNA to germline was used here to assign it. This CDR3 comprises 12 residues. Germline V gives CDR1 TSWWSYY, CDR2 QGS. The CDR3 here is CARRAGTDKLIF. The CDR3, as DNA: TGCGCTCGGCGGGCGGGAACCGATAAACTCATCTTT.

V is TRDV2 and J is TRDJ3; D is possibly TRDD3 (5 bases). CDR1 and CDR2 (germline): GEAIGNYY, EKD. V lost 0 bases, J lost 1 base, and 12 bases lay in between. The CDR3 is made up of 18 amino acids. The CDR3 nucleotides are TGTGCCTGTGACACCGTCACTGGAGGTTCCTGGGACACCCGACAGATGTTTTTC. It is translated as CACDTVTGGSWDTRQMFF.

This clone has only a few counts. TCRdb shows a much larger clone's protein in place of this DNA's translation, and the two differ at residue 10, likely through a read error; the protein shown is translated from the DNA. The chain has TRDV2 and TRDJ3, with 8 bases fitting TRDD3. J gave up 0 bases and V 0 bases, and 6 bases lay outside the gene matches. Germline V lookup: CDR1 GEAIGNYY, CDR2 EKD. The length of the CDR3 is 19 residues. The CDR3 loop is CACDTLLGAGSWDTRQMFF. The CDR3, as DNA: TGTGCCTGTGACACCCTACTGGGGGCCGGCTCCTGGGACACCCGACAGATGTTTTTC.

This clone is categorized as large. Other DNA sequences in this sample translate to the same CDR3. The CDR3 DNA reads TGTGCCTGTGACGCTCTGGGGGATAGAGGAGACACCGATAAACTCATCTTT. Residues: CACDALGDRGDTDKLIF. The gene calls are TRDV2 and TRDJ1, with 10 bases that match TRDD3. Germline CDR1 GEAIGNYY, CDR2 EKD. The length of the CDR3 is 17 residues. V was clipped by 3 bases and J by 0 bases; unmatched bases: 9.

Comments on this clone: A single base is all that separates this from a far larger clone, so a read error is likely. The rearrangement joins TRDV1 to TRDJ1; the match to TRDD3 covers 12 bases. Because TCRdb records no J gene, it was assigned here through a match of the DNA to germline. This CDR3 is 23 amino acids long. From germline, CDR1 is TSWWSYY and CDR2 QGS. The DNA of the CDR3 is TGTGCTCTTGGGGAACTAAAACTTATCCCCACTGGGGGATACCAACACCGGACCGTTAAACTCATCTTT. This translates into CALGELKLIPTGGYQHRTVKLIF.

Concerning this clone: The mismatch at residue 18 between this DNA's translation and the TCRdb protein of a much larger clone likely reflects a read error; the protein shown is translated from the DNA. The V call is TRDV2, the J call TRDJ1, with 8 bases aligning to TRDD3. Judging by the DNA end, TRDJ2 fits better; the J call may be wrong. CDR1 is GEAIGNYY, CDR2 EKD, per germline. This CDR3 comprises 19 residues. The CDR3 sequence: CACDTVIGTGGPPDDKLFF. As DNA, the CDR3 is TGTGCCTGTGACACCGTTATAGGCACTGGGGGCCCCCCAGACGATAAACTCTTCTTT.

This clone occurred many times. Other DNA sequences in this specimen translate into the identical CDR3. The chain uses TRDV1 and TRDJ1, with D perhaps assigned TRDD2 or TRDD3 (7 bases each). In the absence of a J gene in TCRdb, the DNA was matched to germline to assign it here. With 3 bases removed from V and 0 bases from J, the gap between germline ends came to 41 bases. The CDR3 loop spans 25 amino acids. CDR1 TSWWSYY and CDR2 QGS come from the germline V gene. Here the CDR3 reads CALGDYTLFLLAGITGDSNTDKLIF. The CDR3 nucleotides read TGTGCTCTTGGGGACTACACCTTATTCCTACTGGCTGGGATAACTGGGGATTCGAACACCGATAAACTCATCTTT.

To note about this clone: A read error may be the cause here, since a much bigger clone is one base away. This chain joins TRDV1 and TRDJ1; 7 nucleotides align to TRDD3. TCRdb supplies no J gene; here it was assigned by aligning the nucleotide sequence to germline. V shed 4 bases, J shed 7 bases, and the junction held 36 bases outside the gene matches. Looked up from germline, CDR1 is TSWWSYY and CDR2 is QGS. The CDR3 extends over 23 amino acids. This chain's CDR3 is CALGARLGSNRPYWGPYAPKLIF. The CDR3 nucleotides are TGTGCTCTTGGGGCGCGCCTCGGCTCCAACAGGCCCTACTGGGGACCATACGCCCCTAAACTCATCTTT.

By share, this clone counts as medium-sized. The sample contains more than one DNA sequence encoding this CDR3. This CDR3 reads CACDTLVLGDTDKLIF. CDR3 DNA: TGTGCCTGTGACACCCTGGTACTGGGGGATACCGATAAACTCATCTTT. The J gene is TRDJ1, the V gene TRDV2; 10 bases line up with TRDD3. Germline loops: CDR1 GEAIGNYY, CDR2 EKD. V was clipped by 0 bases and J by 2 bases; unmatched bases: 5. This CDR3 spans 16 amino acids.

On this clone itself: TCRdb records a much larger clone's protein for this DNA, with a difference at residue 7 that likely arises from a read error; the protein given is the translation of the DNA. The V gene is TRDV2, the J gene TRDJ3; no clear D gene. There are 19 residues in the CDR3. Germline lookup yields CDR1 GEAIGNYY and CDR2 EKD. Trimming removed 1 base at V and 0 bases at J, with 15 bases between. The chain's CDR3 is CACDTTEPLSSWDTRQMFF. In DNA form, the CDR3 reads TGTGCCTGTGACACTACGGAGCCCCTGAGCTCCTGGGACACCCGACAGATGTTTTTC.

By sample fraction, this clone is medium-sized (0.01 to 0.1%). As DNA, the CDR3 is TGTGCTTATAGGAGCGAAGGGCTTTGGTACACCGATAAACTCATCTTT. It codes for CAYRSEGLWYTDKLIF. J is TRDJ1 and V is TRAV38-2/DV8; D remains unclear. There are 16 residues in the CDR3. Germline V CDR1 and CDR2: TSESDYY, QEAYKQQN. With 0 bases removed from V and 0 bases from J, the gap between germline ends came to 12 bases.

This clone was seen only a few times. A far larger clone lies a single base away; this is likely a read error. The chain joins TRDV2 to TRDJ1, with 8 bases that match TRDD3. This CDR3 region has 19 residues. Germline V gene sequence: CDR1 GEAIGNYY, CDR2 EKD. V shed 0 bases, J shed 11 bases, and the junction held 25 bases outside the gene matches. CDR3 sequence: CACDTVSDFGPGDKTRLIF. DNA for the CDR3: TGTGCCTGTGACACCGTTTCGGACTTCGGGCCGGGGGATAAAACCCGGCTCATCTTT.

This clone was recorded a few times. A far more abundant clone sits one base away, making this likely a read error. Other DNA sequences in the same sample also yield this CDR3. The V call is TRDV2, the J call TRDJ1; 7 positions agree with TRDD3. Germline CDR1 GEAIGNYY, CDR2 EKD. The CDR3 runs to 15 residues. CDR3 region: CACDTLGADRDKLIF. The CDR3 coding sequence is TGTGCCTGTGACACTCTGGGGGCTGACAGGGATAAACTCATTTTT.

The chain carries TRDV1 and TRDJ1, with 8 bases matching TRDD3. This CDR3 region has 22 residues. V lost 5 bases and J lost 1; bases outside the gene matches: 27. Germline V CDR1 and CDR2: TSWWSYY, QGS. As DNA, the CDR3 is TGTGCTCTTGGGAACGGTTCCTTCTTTCCCTTACTGGGGGCTTTCCGCACCGATAAACTCATCTTT. Its translation is CALGNGSFFPLLGAFRTDKLIF.

As concerns this clone: This likely stems from a read error, as it lies one base from a far larger clone. This chain connects TRDV2 to TRDJ1; 9 bases fit TRDD3. CDR1 is GEAIGNYY and CDR2 is EKD in the germline V gene. V lost 0 bases, J lost 0 bases, and 16 bases stayed unmatched. This CDR3 has 20 amino acids. The CDR3: CACDTVATGGEMGYTDKLIF. The CDR3 DNA sequence: TGTGCCTGTGACACCGTCGCTACTGGGGGAGAAATGGGGTACACCGATAAACTCATCTTT.

To note about this clone: A far larger clone is one base from this, pointing to a likely read error. CDR3 amino acids: CAGDPLGDTDKLIF. In DNA form, the CDR3 reads TGTGCCGGTGACCCTTTGGGGGACACCGATAAACTCATCTTT. The rearrangement joins TRDV2 to TRDJ1, with D perhaps TRDD3 (6 bases). The CDR3 totals 14 residues. Per germline, CDR1 GEAIGNYY and CDR2 EKD.

By share, this clone ranks as large. The chain links TRDV2 to TRDJ1; the match to TRDD3 covers 12 bases. The J segment lost 4 bases and the V segment lost 0 bases, leaving 8 bases of the junction unmatched. CDR3 length: 17 residues. CDR1 GEAIGNYY and CDR2 EKD come from the germline V gene. CDR3 nucleotides: TGTGCCTGTGACACCCTAGAGACTGGGGGATACCTCGATAAACTCATCTTT. It specifies CACDTLETGGYLDKLIF.

This clone was seen a few times. It differs at one base from a far larger clone, so likely a read error. The V and J genes are TRDV2 and TRDJ1; D unresolved. The V end was cut by 5 bases, the J end by 3 bases, with 24 bases between. Germline CDR1 GEAIGNYY, CDR2 EKD. The CDR3 contains 17 residues. The CDR3 protein is CACVHIPRREYADKLIF. The CDR3, as DNA: TGTGCCTGTGTCCACATCCCCCGCCGAGAGTACGCCGATAAACTCATCTTT.

Concerning this clone itself: For this DNA, TCRdb reports the protein of a much larger clone, which diverges at residue 4, most likely from a read error; the protein presented here is translated directly from the DNA. This chain uses TRDV2 with TRDJ1; TRDD3 aligns across 12 bases. J was trimmed by 0 bases and V by 5 bases; bases with no gene match: 15. This CDR3 comprises 19 residues. Looked up from germline, CDR1 is GEAIGNYY and CDR2 is EKD. The CDR3 loop is CACVEISTGGYPYTDKLIF. In DNA form, the CDR3 reads TGTGCCTGTGTCGAGATCTCGACTGGGGGATACCCGTACACCGATAAACTCATCTTT.

With regard to this clone: This sequence is one base from a far larger clone and is likely a read error. Other DNA sequences of this sample code for an identical CDR3. The V and J genes are TRDV2 and TRDJ1; 12 nucleotides align to TRDD3. The germline V gene has CDR1 GEAIGNYY and CDR2 EKD. The CDR3 consists of 19 residues. In DNA, the CDR3 is TGTGCCTGTGACGCCGTTTTACTGGGGGATACCTTCTACACCGATAAGCTCATCTTT. Translation: CACDAVLLGDTFYTDKLIF.